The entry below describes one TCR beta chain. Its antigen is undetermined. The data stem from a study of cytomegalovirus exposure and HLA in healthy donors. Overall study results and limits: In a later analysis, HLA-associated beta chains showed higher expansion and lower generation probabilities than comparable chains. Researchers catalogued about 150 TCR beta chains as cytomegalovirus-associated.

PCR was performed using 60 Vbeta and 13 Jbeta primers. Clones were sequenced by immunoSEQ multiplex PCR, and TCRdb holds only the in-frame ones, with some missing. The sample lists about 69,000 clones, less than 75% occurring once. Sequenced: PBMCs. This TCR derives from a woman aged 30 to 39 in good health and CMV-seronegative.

The CDR3 sequence is CASSPRTGDTAQAFF. The CDR3 region has the DNA TGTGCCAGCAGCCCCCGGACAGGGGATACTGCCCAAGCTTTCTTT. V is TRBV7-8 and J is TRBJ1-1; 9 bases align to TRBD1. CDR3 length: 15 residues. CDR1 and CDR2 (germline): SGHVS, FQNEAQ. After removal of 5 bases from V and 9 bases from J, the junction contained 13 bases not matched to a gene.